This T cell receptor (beta chain) was captured in a study of blood T cell repertoires in COVID-19. About the research overall: PBMCs, B-cell-depleted T cells, or T cells provided the cDNA or gDNA that made up the material.

From germline, CDR1 is SNHLY and CDR2 FYNNEI. The CDR3 runs 14 residues. After removal of 7 bases from V and 10 bases from J, the junction contained 12 bases not matched to a gene. Profiled with immunoSEQ multiplex PCR; TCRdb holds only in-frame clones, not every one. Among some 160,000 clones listed, roughly three quarters were seen once. This rearrangement joins TRBV2 to TRBJ2-1; 8 bases fit TRBD2. The sample taken for sequencing was peripheral blood. The sequence came from a middle-aged man with active or convalescent COVID-19. In DNA form, the CDR3 reads TGTGCCAGCAAACTAGCGGTCTCCGTAGGAGAGCAGTTCTTC. This encodes CASKLAVSVGEQFF.